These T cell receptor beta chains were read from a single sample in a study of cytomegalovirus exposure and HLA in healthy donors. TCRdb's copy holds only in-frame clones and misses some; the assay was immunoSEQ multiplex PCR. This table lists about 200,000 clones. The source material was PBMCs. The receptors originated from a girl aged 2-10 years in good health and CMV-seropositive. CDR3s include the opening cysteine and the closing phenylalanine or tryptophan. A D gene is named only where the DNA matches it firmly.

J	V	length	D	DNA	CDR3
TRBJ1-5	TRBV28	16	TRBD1	TGTGCCAGCAGCCCAACGGAGGGGGCGAGCAATCAGCCCCAGCATTTT	CASSPTEGASNQPQHF
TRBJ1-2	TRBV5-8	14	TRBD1	TGTGCCAGCAGCTTGTGGACAGGGTCTGGCGGCTACACCTTC	CASSLWTGSGGYTF
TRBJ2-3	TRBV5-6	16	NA	TGTGCCAGCACCCCGGGACTCCCTACCCTCCCAGATACGCAGTATTTT	CASTPGLPTLPDTQYF
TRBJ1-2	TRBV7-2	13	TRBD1	TGTGCCAGCAGTCGACAGGGGTTCTATGGCTACACCTTC	CASSRQGFYGYTF
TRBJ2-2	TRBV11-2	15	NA	TGTGCCAGCAGCTTAGCCCCGGGAGACACCGGGGAGCTGTTTTTT	CASSLAPGDTGELFF
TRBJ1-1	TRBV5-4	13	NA	TGTGCCAGCAGCTTGGACAGGAACACTGAAGCTTTCTTT	CASSLDRNTEAFF
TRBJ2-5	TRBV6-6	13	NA	TGTGCCAGCAGTTACTCAAGGGGGGAGACCCAGTACTTC	CASSYSRGETQYF
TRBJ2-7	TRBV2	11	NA	TGTGCCAGCAGGGAACAGTACGAGCAGTACTTC	CASREQYEQYF
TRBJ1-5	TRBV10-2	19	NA	TGCGCCAGCAGGGCACCGTTTGGGGGCGAGGATCCGAGCAATCAGCCCCAGCATTTT	CASRAPFGGEDPSNQPQHF
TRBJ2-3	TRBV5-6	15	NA	TGTGCCAGCAGCTTGGCCGAGCCGAGAACAGATACGCAGTATTTT	CASSLAEPRTDTQYF
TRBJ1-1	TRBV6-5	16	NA	TGTGCCAGCAGTTACGCACTAAGCGCGGGGAGCACTGAAGCTTTCTTT	CASSYALSAGSTEAFF
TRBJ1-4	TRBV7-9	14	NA	TGTGCCAGCAGCCCCGGGATGTTAAATGAAAAACTGTTTTTT	CASSPGMLNEKLFF
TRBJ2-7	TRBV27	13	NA	TGTGCCAGCAGTTTAGCGCCGTCCTACGAGCAGTACTTC	CASSLAPSYEQYF
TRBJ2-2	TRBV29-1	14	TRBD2	TGCAGCGCTCGACTAGCGGCGAACACCGGGGAGCTGTTTTTT	CSARLAANTGELFF
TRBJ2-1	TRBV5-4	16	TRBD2	TGTGCCAGCAGCTTGGCCCGAGCGGGAGCTCGCAATGAGCAGTTCTTC	CASSLARAGARNEQFF
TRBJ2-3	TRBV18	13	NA	TGTGCCAGCTCACCAGTATCCCCAGATACGCAGTATTTT	CASSPVSPDTQYF
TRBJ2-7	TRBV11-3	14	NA	TGTGCCAGCAGCCTGCAGGGGGGTTCCTACGAGCAGTACTTC	CASSLQGGSYEQYF
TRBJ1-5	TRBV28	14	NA	TGTGCCAGCAGTTTAGAGGTGAGCAATCAGCCCCAGCATTTT	CASSLEVSNQPQHF
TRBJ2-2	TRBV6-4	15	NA	TGTGCCAGCAGAGGATCGGGAGTAGGGACCGGGGAGCTGTTTTTT	CASRGSGVGTGELFF
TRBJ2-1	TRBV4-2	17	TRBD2	TGTGCCAGCAGCCAAGGGCCCCAGGCTAGCGGGAGGGGGGAGCAGTTCTTC	CASSQGPQASGRGEQFF
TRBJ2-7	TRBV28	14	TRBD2	TGTGCCAGCCGCGAACCCGGGGGGACCTACGAGCAGTACTTC	CASREPGGTYEQYF
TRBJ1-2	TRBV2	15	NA	TGTGCCAGCAGTGAAGGCGCAGGGTTAGCCTATGGCTACACCTTC	CASSEGAGLAYGYTF
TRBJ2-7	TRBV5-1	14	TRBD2	TGCGCCAGCAGCTATATAGCGGGAAAAGACGAGCAGTACTTC	CASSYIAGKDEQYF
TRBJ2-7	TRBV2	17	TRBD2	TGTGCCAGCATGGGCGGGACTAGCGGGAGGACGCCCTACGAGCAGTACTTC	CASMGGTSGRTPYEQYF
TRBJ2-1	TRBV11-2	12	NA	TGTGCCAGCAGCTTAGCCTCCAATGAGCAGTTCTTC	CASSLASNEQFF
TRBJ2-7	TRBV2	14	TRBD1	TGTGCCAGCAGGGATGACGGACAGGGTGGCGAGCAGTACTTC	CASRDDGQGGEQYF
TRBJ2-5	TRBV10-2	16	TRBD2	TGCGCCAGCAGGGTACTAGCGGGAGGGCCCGGGGAGACCCAGTACTTC	CASRVLAGGPGETQYF
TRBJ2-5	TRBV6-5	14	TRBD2	TGTGCCAGCAGTTACTCGACTAGCGGCGAGACCCAGTACTTC	CASSYSTSGETQYF
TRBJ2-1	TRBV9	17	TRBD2	TGTGCCAGCAGCGTCTCTAGCGGTTGGAGCTCCTACAATGAGCAGTTCTTC	CASSVSSGWSSYNEQFF
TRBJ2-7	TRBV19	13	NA	TGTGCCAGTAGTATAAGCAGGGACTACGAGCAGTACTTC	CASSISRDYEQYF
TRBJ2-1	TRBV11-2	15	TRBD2	TGTGCCAGCAGCTCACCGACTAGCGGGAAGAATGAGCAGTTCTTC	CASSSPTSGKNEQFF
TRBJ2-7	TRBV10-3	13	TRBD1	TGTGCCATCCGACAGACAGGGGCCTACGAGCAGTACTTC	CAIRQTGAYEQYF
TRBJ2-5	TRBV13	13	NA	TGTGCCAGCAGCAATAGCGGACAAGAGACCCAGTACTTC	CASSNSGQETQYF
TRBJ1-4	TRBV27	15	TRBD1	TGTGCCAGCAGTGGGGGACAGGGGGCCTATGAAAAACTGTTTTTT	CASSGGQGAYEKLFF
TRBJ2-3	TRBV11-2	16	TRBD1	TGTGCCAGCAGCTACAGACAGGGGGCAGTCACAGATACGCAGTATTTT	CASSYRQGAVTDTQYF
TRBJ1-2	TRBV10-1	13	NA	TGCGCCAGCAGTGAGTCGGGACAAATCGGCTACACCTTC	CASSESGQIGYTF
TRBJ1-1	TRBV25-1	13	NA	TGTGCCAGCAGTGAATATAGTAACACTGAAGCTTTCTTT	CASSEYSNTEAFF
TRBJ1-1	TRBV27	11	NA	TGTGCCAGCAGTTTTGGGACAGAAGCTTTCTTT	CASSFGTEAFF
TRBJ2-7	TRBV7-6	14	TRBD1	TGTGCCAGCAGCCAGGGGGCGAATACCTACGAGCAGTACTTC	CASSQGANTYEQYF
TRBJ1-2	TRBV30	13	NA	TGTGCCTGGGGTCAGGGTTCTAACTATGGCTACACCTTC	CAWGQGSNYGYTF
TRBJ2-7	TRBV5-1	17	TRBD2	TGCGCCAGCAGCCTACACGTGGGACTAGCGGGAGAGGGGGAGCAGTACTTC	CASSLHVGLAGEGEQYF
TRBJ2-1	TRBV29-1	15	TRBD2	TGCAGCACGAGACTAGCGGGAGTGTCCTACAATGAGCAGTTCTTC	CSTRLAGVSYNEQFF
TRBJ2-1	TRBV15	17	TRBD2	TGTGCCACCAGCAGGGGACTAGCGGGAGGGCCTAGAAATGAGCAGTTCTTC	CATSRGLAGGPRNEQFF
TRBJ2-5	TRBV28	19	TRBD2	TGTGCCAGCAGTTCCTGGGGCGATTGGGGGGGTGCTAGTCAAGAGACCCAGTACTTC	CASSSWGDWGGASQETQYF
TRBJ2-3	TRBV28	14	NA	TGTGCCAGCAGTTTAGAGAGTGCCGGAGATACGCAGTATTTT	CASSLESAGDTQYF
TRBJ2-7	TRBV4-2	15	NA	TGTGCCAGCAGCTGGGGCCTTAGCGGAGACTACGAGCAGTACTTC	CASSWGLSGDYEQYF